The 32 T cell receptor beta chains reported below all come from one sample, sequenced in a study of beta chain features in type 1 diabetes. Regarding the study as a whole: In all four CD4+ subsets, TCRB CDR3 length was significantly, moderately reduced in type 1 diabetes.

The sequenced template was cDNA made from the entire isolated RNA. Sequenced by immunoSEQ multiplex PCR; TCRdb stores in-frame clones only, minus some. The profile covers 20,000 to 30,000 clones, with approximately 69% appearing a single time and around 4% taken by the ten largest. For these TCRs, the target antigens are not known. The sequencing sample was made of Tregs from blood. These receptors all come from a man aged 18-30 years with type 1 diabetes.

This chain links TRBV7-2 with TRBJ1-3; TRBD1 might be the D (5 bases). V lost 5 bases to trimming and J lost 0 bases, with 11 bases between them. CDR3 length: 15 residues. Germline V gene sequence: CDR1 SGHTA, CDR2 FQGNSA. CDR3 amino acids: CASSPGLYSGNTIYF. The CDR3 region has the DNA TGTGCCAGCAGCCCAGGGTTATACTCTGGAAACACCATATATTTT.

The CDR3 region has the DNA TGCGCCAGCAGCTTGGGGCAGGGGGCGCGGGAGCAGTACTTC. Translated, it gives CASSLGQGAREQYF. The V call is TRBV5-1, the J call TRBJ2-7, with 8 bases aligning to TRBD1. The CDR3 has 14 residues. The trim removed 0 bases at V and 7 bases at J, leaving 6 bases unmatched. Germline V gives CDR1 SGHRS, CDR2 YFSETQ.

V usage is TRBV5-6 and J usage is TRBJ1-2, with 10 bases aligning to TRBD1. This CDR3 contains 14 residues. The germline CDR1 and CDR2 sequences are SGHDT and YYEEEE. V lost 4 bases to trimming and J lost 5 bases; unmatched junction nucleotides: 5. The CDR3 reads CASSTVGQGYGYTF. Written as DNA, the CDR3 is TGTGCCAGCAGCACGGTGGGACAGGGGTATGGCTACACCTTC.

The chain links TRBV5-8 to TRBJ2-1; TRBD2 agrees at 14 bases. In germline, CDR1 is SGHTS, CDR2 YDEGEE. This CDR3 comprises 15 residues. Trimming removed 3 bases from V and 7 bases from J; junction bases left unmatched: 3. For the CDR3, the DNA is TGTGCCAGCAGCTGGACTAGCGGGGGGCAAAATGAGCAGTTCTTC. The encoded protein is CASSWTSGGQNEQFF.

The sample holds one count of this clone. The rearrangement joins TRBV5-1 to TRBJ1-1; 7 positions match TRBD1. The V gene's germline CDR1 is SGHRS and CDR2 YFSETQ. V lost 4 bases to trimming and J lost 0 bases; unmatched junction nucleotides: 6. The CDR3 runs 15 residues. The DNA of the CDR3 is TGCGCCAGCAGCCGGGGACAGATAGTGAACACTGAAGCTTTCTTT. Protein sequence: CASSRGQIVNTEAFF.

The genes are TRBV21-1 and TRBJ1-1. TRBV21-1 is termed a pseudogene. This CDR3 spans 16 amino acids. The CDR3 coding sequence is TGTGCCAGCAGAGGCAGGGGCGCGGGGGAGAACACTGAAGCTTTCTTT. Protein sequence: CASRGRGAGENTEAFF.

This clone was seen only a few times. CDR3 region: CAERGVPYNEQFF. CDR3 coding DNA: TGTGCCGAACGGGGGGTACCCTACAATGAGCAGTTCTTC. The chain employs TRBV6-4 and TRBJ2-1; 7 bases are a match to TRBD2. CDR3 length equals 13 residues. Losses at the gene ends were 11 bases for V and 2 bases for J; bases not matched to a gene: 6. Germline loops: CDR1 MRHNA, CDR2 SNTAGT.

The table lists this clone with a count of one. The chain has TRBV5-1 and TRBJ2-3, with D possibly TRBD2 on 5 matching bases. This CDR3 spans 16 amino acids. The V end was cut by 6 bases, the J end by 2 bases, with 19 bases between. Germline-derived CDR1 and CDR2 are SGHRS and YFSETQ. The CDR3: CASTRGSSGSTDTQYF. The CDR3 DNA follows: TGCGCCAGCACCCGGGGAAGTTCGGGTTCCACAGATACGCAGTATTTT.

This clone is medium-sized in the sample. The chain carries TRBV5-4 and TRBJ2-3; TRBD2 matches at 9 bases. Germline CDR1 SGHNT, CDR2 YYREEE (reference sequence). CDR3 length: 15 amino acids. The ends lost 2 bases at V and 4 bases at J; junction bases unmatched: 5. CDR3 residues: CASSFGAGGPDTQYF. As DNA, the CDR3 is TGTGCCAGCAGCTTCGGCGCGGGGGGGCCAGATACGCAGTATTTT. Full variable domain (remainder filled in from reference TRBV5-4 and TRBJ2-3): ETGVTQSPTHLIKTRGQQVTLRCSSQSGHNTVSWYQQALGQGPQFIFQYYREEENGRGNFPPRFSGLQFPNYSSELNVNALELDDSALYLCASSFGAGGPDTQYFGPGTRLTVL.

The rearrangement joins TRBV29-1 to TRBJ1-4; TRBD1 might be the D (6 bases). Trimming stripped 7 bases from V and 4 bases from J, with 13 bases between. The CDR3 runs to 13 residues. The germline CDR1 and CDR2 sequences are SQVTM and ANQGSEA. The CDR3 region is CSATTGFNEKLFF. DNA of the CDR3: TGCAGCGCCACGACAGGATTTAATGAAAAACTGTTTTTT.

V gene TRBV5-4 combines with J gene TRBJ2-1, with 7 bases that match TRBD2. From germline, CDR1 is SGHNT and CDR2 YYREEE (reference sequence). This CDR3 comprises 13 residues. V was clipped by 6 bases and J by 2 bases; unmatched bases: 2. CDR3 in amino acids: CASTGGPYNEQFF. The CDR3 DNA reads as TGTGCCAGCACGGGGGGACCCTACAATGAGCAGTTCTTC. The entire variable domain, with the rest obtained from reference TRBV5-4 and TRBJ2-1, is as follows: ETGVTQSPTHLIKTRGQQVTLRCSSQSGHNTVSWYQQALGQGPQFIFQYYREEENGRGNFPPRFSGLQFPNYSSELNVNALELDDSALYLCASTGGPYNEQFFGPGTRLTVL.

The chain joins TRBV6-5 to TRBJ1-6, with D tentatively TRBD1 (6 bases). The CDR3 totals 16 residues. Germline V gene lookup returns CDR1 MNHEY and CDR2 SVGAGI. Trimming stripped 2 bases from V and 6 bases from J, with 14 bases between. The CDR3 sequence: CASSYGAGEVNSPLHF. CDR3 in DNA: TGTGCCAGCAGTTACGGTGCAGGGGAAGTTAATTCACCCCTCCACTTT.

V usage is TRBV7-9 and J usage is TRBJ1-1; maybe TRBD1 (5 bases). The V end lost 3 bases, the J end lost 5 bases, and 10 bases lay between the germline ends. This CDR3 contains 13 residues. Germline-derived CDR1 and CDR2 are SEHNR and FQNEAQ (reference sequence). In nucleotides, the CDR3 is TGTGCCAGCAGCTTTTCGGGGGATACTGAAGCTTTCTTT. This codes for CASSFSGDTEAFF.

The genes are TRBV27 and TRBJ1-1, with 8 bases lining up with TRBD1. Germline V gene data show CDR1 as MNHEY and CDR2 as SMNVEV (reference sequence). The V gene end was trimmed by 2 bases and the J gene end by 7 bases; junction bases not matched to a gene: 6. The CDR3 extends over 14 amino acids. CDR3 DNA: TGTGCCAGCAGTTTAAGTCCAGGGGGCGGTGAAGCTTTCTTT. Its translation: CASSLSPGGGEAFF.

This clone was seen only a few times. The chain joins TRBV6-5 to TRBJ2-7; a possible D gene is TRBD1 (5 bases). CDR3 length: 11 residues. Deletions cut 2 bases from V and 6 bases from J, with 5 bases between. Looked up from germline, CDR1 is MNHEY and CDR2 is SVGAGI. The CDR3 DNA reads TGTGCCAGCAGTTACCAGGGCGAGCAGTACTTC. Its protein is CASSYQGEQYF.

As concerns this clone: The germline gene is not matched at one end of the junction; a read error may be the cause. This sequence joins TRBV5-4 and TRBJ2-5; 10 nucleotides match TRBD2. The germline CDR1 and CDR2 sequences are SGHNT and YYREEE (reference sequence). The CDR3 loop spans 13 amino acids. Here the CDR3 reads CASSLGLAGAKDF. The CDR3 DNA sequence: TGTGCCAGCAGCTTGGGGCTAGCGGGGGCCAAGGACTTC.

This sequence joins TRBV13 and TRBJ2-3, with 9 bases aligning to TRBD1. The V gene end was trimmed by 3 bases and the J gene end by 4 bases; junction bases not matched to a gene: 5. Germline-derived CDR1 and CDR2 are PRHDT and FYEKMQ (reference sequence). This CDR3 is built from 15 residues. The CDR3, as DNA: TGTGCCAGCAGCTTCCCACAGGGGGCCGCAGATACGCAGTATTTT. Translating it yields CASSFPQGAADTQYF.

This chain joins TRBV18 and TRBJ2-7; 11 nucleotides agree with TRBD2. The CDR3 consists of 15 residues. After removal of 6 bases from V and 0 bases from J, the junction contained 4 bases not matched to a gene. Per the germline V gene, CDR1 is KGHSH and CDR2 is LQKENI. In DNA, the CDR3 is TGTGCCAGCTCGCCGGGACTAGCGGCCTCCTACGAGCAGTACTTC. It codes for CASSPGLAASYEQYF.

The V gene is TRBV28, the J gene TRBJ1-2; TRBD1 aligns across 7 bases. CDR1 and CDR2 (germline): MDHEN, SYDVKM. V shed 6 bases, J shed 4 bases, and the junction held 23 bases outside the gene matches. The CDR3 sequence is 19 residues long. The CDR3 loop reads CASRSHRGGRDSTFYGYTF. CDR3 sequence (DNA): TGTGCCAGCAGATCCCATCGAGGCGGCCGGGACAGCACTTTCTATGGCTACACCTTC.

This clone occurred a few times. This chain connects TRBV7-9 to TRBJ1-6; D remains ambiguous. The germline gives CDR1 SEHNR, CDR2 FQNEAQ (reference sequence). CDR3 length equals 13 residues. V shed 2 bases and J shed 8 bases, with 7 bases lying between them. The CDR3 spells CASSLIAYSPLHF. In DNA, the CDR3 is TGTGCCAGCAGCTTAATAGCTTATTCACCCCTCCACTTT.

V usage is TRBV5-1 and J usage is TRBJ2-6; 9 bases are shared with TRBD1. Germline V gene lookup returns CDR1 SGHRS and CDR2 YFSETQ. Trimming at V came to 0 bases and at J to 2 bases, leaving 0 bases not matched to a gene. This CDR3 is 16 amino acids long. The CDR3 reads CASSLGDRAGANVLTF. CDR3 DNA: TGCGCCAGCAGCTTGGGGGACAGGGCTGGGGCCAACGTCCTGACTTTC.

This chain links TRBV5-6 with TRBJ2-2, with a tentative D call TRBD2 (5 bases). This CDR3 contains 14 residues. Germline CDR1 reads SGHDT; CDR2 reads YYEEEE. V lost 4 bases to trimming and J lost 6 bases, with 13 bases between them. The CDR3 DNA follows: TGTGCCAGCAGCCCCGAAGGACTCGCCGGGGAGCTGTTTTTT. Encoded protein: CASSPEGLAGELFF.

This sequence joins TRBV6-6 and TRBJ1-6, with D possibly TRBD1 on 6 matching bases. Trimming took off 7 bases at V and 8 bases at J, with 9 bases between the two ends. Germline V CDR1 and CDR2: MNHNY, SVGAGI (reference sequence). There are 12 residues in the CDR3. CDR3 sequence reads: CASNAGDSPLHF. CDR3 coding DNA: TGTGCCAGCAACGCAGGGGATTCACCCCTCCACTTT.

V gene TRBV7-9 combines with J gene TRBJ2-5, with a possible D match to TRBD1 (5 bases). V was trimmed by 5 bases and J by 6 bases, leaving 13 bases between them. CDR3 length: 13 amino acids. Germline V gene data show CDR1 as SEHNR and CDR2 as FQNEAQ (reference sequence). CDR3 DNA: TGTGCCAGCAGCCCGTTGGACATCCAGACCCAGTACTTC. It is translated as CASSPLDIQTQYF.

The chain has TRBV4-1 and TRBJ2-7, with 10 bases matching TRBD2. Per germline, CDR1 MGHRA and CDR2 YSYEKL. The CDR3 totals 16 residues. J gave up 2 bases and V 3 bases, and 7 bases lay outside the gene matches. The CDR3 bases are TGCGCCAGCAGCCAGGAACGACTAGCGGGCGCCTACGAGCAGTACTTC. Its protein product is CASSQERLAGAYEQYF.

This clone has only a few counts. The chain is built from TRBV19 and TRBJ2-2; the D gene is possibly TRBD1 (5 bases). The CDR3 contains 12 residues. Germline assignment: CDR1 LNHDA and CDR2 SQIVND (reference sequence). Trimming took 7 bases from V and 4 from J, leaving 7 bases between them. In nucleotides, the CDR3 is TGTGCCAGTATTAGGGGCACCGGGGAGCTGTTTTTT. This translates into CASIRGTGELFF.

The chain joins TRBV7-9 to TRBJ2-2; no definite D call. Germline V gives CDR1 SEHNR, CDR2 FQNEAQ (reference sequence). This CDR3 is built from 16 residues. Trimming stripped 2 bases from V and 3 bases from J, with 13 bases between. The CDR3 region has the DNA TGTGCCAGCAGCTTAAATTCGAGCTATTACACCGGGGAGCTGTTTTTT. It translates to CASSLNSSYYTGELFF.

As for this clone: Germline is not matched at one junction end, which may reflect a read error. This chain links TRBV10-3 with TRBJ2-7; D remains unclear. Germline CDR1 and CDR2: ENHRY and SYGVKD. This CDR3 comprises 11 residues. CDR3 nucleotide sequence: TGTGCCAGCAGTACAAATTACGAGCAGTACTTC. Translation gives CASSTNYEQYF.

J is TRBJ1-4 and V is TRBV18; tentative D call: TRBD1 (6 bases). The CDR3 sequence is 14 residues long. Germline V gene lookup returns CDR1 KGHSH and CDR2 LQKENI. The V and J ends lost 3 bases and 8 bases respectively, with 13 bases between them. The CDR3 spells CASSPGQLAEKLFF. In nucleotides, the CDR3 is TGTGCCAGCTCACCCGGACAGTTGGCCGAAAAACTGTTTTTT.

The CDR3 region has the DNA TGTGCCGGAAGAGACAGGGGGCAGGAGACCCAGTACTTC. Translated: CAGRDRGQETQYF. The J gene is TRBJ2-5, the V gene TRBV6-5; TRBD1 matches 10 bases. Germline V gene sequence: CDR1 MNHEY, CDR2 SVGAGI. V trimming: 11 bases; J trimming: 5 bases; junction bases outside the gene matches: 8. This CDR3 comprises 13 residues.

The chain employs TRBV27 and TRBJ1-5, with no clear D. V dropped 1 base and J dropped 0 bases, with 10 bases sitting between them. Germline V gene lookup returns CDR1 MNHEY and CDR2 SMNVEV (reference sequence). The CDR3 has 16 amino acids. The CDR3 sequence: CASSLWGASSNQPQHF. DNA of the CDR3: TGTGCCAGCAGTTTATGGGGAGCCTCTAGCAATCAGCCCCAGCATTTT.

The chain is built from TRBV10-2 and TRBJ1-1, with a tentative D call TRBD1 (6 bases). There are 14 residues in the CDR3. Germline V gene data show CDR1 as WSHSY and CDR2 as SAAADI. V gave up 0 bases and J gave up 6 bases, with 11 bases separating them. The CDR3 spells CASSESQGRAEAFF. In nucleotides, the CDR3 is TGCGCCAGCAGTGAGTCGCAGGGGAGGGCTGAAGCTTTCTTT.